This TCR beta chain was found in a study of spatial heterogeneity in lung cancer. Study summary: Sequencing consistently turned up more beta-chain sequences than alpha-chain sequences. General study results and limits: Approximate estimated coverage of tumor T cells amounted to about 7.7% for alpha and roughly 13% for beta chains. Counts of expanded intratumoral alpha and beta TCRs tracked tumor mutation counts.

CDR3 length: 16 amino acids. V gave up 4 bases and J gave up 1 base; unmatched junction bases: 8. In regard to this clonotype: Its specificity is unknown.

The time point here: sample taken at primary tumor resection. The donors were 72 patients with non-small cell lung cancer that was early-stage and untreated. Whole RNA was taken from tumor, nontumor lung or frozen PBMC; it was then sequenced unsorted. TCRdb passed the 5' RACE reads through MiXCR, listing each CDR3 protein once. The table has approximately 26,000 distinct CDR3 sequences, roughly 8.6% seen once. The chain links TRBV12-3 or TRBV12-4 to TRBJ1-1; 8 bases map to TRBD1. Sequences were derived from lung tumor tissue, sampled at surgery. The source of this sequence is a male donor with early-stage non-small cell lung cancer. The CDR3 DNA follows: TGTGCCAGCAGTTCCCCCACTGGGACAGGGAACACTGAAGCTTTCTTT. Translation: CASSSPTGTGNTEAFF.